This TCR beta chain was found in a study of post-analysis software for immune sequencing data. Study at large: Secondary progressive, relapsing-remitting and progressive-relapsing multiple sclerosis were among the included disease courses.

TCR beta cDNA libraries had unique molecular identifiers. Between about 0.85 and 11 million T cells gave rise to about 450,000 cDNA molecules. TCRdb itself ran the PCR reads through MiXCR, one entry per CDR3 protein. The sample shows under 650,000 distinct CDR3 sequences, 44% of them seen only once. Germline V gene data show CDR1 as SGHKS and CDR2 as YYEKEE (reference sequence). The CDR3 loop spans 15 amino acids. Trimming removed 5 bases from V and 0 bases from J, with 13 bases in between. This clonotype has a handful of counts. Its antigen is unidentified. Broader study findings: Controls had lower frequencies than patients of about five TRBV segments, which included TRBV5-6, TRBV5-1 and TRBV20-1.

The chain combines TRBV5-5 with TRBJ2-3; D unresolved. The sequenced material came from blood. This TCR came from a girl aged 5-17 years with multiple sclerosis. This chain's CDR3 is CASRNSSTSTDTQYF. The CDR3 DNA sequence: TGTGCCAGCAGGAACAGCTCTACTAGCACAGATACGCAGTATTTT.